These 18 T cell receptor beta chains originate from one sample sequenced in a study of T cell repertoires in cytomegalovirus infection. TCRdb re-analysed the reads in MiXCR, keeping a single row per CDR3 protein. The sample gives roughly 90,000 distinct CDR3 sequences, under 30% of which show up once; approximately 49% is in the top ten. These receptors' antigens are unknown. The sequenced sample was CD8+ T cells from cultured PBMCs, obtained from culture after CMV antigen stimulation. These receptors came from a human donor in good health (CMV status not recorded). Some clones in this sample may be carry-over from other donors' samples.

This clonotype was found a few times. This chain links TRBV27 with TRBJ2-7; 11 bases match TRBD2. Germline-derived CDR1 and CDR2 are MNHEY and SMNVEV (reference sequence). CDR3 length: 15 residues. Losses at the gene ends were 5 bases for V and 3 bases for J; bases not matched to a gene: 6. For the CDR3, the DNA is TGTGCCAGCAGTCTAGCGGGAGGCCCCTTCTACGAGCAGTACTTC. Protein product: CASSLAGGPFYEQYF.

The chain combines TRBV23-1 with TRBJ2-3, with D unclear. TRBV23-1 is sorted into the ORF group, with uncertain function. This CDR3 spans 14 amino acids. V was cut by 4 bases and J by 5 bases, with 13 bases left in between. CDR3 sequence (DNA): TGCGCCAGCAGTCCGAGCACTCCTGAAGATACGCAGTATTTT. Its protein product is CASSPSTPEDTQYF.

Only a few counts were recorded for this clonotype. The CDR3: CASSRNGGQDTIYF. The CDR3 DNA follows: TGTGCCAGCAGTCGAAACGGAGGACAGGACACCATATATTTT. The chain employs TRBV12-3 or TRBV12-4 and TRBJ1-3; 7 bases match TRBD1. The CDR3 runs 14 residues. The junction had 9 bases not matched to a gene; V was cut back by 5 bases and J by 8 bases.

This clonotype was counted only a few times. V usage is TRBV12-5 and J usage is TRBJ1-2, with 8 bases lining up with TRBD1. V shed 1 base, J shed 8 bases, and the junction held 21 bases outside the gene matches. CDR3 length: 19 amino acids. CDR1 LGHNT and CDR2 FRNRAP come from the germline V gene. For the CDR3, the DNA is TGTGCTAGTGGTTTGGGGAACAGGACAGTCTGGGGACAGGAAGGGGGCTACACCTTC. This encodes CASGLGNRTVWGQEGGYTF.

This clonotype was recorded a few times. The rearrangement uses TRBV7-9 and TRBJ1-2; TRBD1 aligns across 9 bases. Germline CDR1 reads SEHNR; CDR2 reads FQNEAQ (reference sequence). The V and J ends lost 6 bases and 3 bases, in that order; junction bases with no gene match: 2. The CDR3 contains 13 residues. This CDR3 is CASRTGGDYGYTF. The CDR3 DNA reads as TGTGCCAGCAGGACAGGGGGGGACTATGGCTACACCTTC.

The genes are TRBV20-1 and TRBJ1-1; possible D gene TRBD1, 6 bases. V was cut by 3 bases and J by 4 bases, with 9 bases left in between. This CDR3 comprises 12 residues. Germline lookup yields CDR1 DFQATT and CDR2 SNEGSKA (reference sequence). The CDR3 DNA reads as TGCAGTGCTAGGGCAGGGGTCACTGAAGCTTTCTTT. The encoded protein is CSARAGVTEAFF.

At least ten counts were recorded for this clonotype. This chain links TRBV7-6 with TRBJ1-4; TRBD1 aligns across 7 bases. The germline V gene encodes CDR1 SGHVS and CDR2 FNYEAQ. Trimming at V came to 1 base and at J to 6 bases, leaving 2 bases not matched to a gene. The CDR3 runs 14 residues. The DNA of the CDR3 is TGTGCCAGCAGCTTAGGACAGGGCGATGAAAAACTGTTTTTT. This translates into CASSLGQGDEKLFF.

The table lists this clonotype with many counts. The J gene is TRBJ2-5, the V gene TRBV7-2, with a possible D match to TRBD1 (6 bases). V was shortened by 3 bases and J by 5 bases, with 28 bases between the two germline ends. This CDR3 has 19 residues. Germline lookup yields CDR1 SGHTA and CDR2 FQGNSA. The CDR3 loop is CASSLFYLRQAFERETQYF. The CDR3 coding sequence is TGTGCCAGCAGCTTGTTCTACCTGAGACAGGCCTTTGAGAGGGAGACCCAGTACTTC.

This clonotype turned up a few times. The chain recombines TRBV6-1 with TRBJ2-2; D perhaps matches TRBD1 (6 bases). The CDR3 loop spans 16 amino acids. Germline values: CDR1 MNHNS, CDR2 SASEGT. V was clipped by 7 bases and J by 1 base, with 16 bases between them. The DNA for the CDR3 is TGTGCCAGCATCAACAGGGTAGAGGTGAACACCGGGGAGCTGTTTTTT. Encoded protein: CASINRVEVNTGELFF.

This chain joins TRBV7-9 and TRBJ1-6, with D uncertain. V was clipped by 3 bases and J by 7 bases, with 13 bases between them. This CDR3 has 15 amino acids. Germline CDR1 SEHNR, CDR2 FQNEAQ (reference sequence). CDR3 loop: CASSFGGLGNSPLHF. The CDR3 DNA is TGTGCCAGCAGCTTCGGTGGTCTGGGAAATTCACCCCTCCACTTT.

This clonotype has a handful of counts. The chain couples TRBV4-1 to TRBJ2-7; the D gene is possibly TRBD1 (9 bases). Germline V gives CDR1 MGHRA, CDR2 YSYEKL. This CDR3 comprises 15 residues. Trimming left V 4 bases short and J 6 bases short, with 19 bases between. CDR3 DNA: TGCGCCAGCAGCCGTGGGACAGGGACTAGTGCCGAGCAGTACTTC. Translating it yields CASSRGTGTSAEQYF.

The rearrangement links TRBV27 to TRBJ2-1, with D perhaps being TRBD1 or TRBD2 (5 bases each). Trimming took 8 bases from V and 0 from J, leaving 8 bases between them. This CDR3 is built from 13 residues. CDR1 MNHEY and CDR2 SMNVEV come from the germline V gene (reference sequence). The CDR3 nucleotides read TGTGCCAGCGGGACGGCCTCCTACAATGAGCAGTTCTTC. As protein: CASGTASYNEQFF.

This chain uses TRBV19 with TRBJ2-2; the D is unclear. Trimming removed 1 base at V and 6 bases at J, with 6 bases between. Germline V gives CDR1 LNHDA, CDR2 SQIVND (reference sequence). The CDR3 spans 13 residues. The CDR3 sequence: CASSIVVAGELFF. For the CDR3, the DNA is TGTGCCAGTAGTATAGTGGTAGCCGGGGAGCTGTTTTTT.

This clonotype was counted many times. This rearrangement joins TRBV7-2 to TRBJ2-3; tentatively, D is TRBD2 (6 bases). The ends were cut back, 4 bases at V and 5 bases at J, with 19 bases in the middle. CDR1 is SGHTA and CDR2 is FQGNSA in the germline V gene. There are 16 residues in the CDR3. The chain's CDR3 is CASSSRDSWPGDTQYF. CDR3 nucleotide sequence: TGTGCCAGCAGCTCCCGGGACTCCTGGCCGGGAGATACGCAGTATTTT.

Ten or more counts support this clonotype. V usage is TRBV7-8 and J usage is TRBJ2-5, with D perhaps TRBD1 or TRBD2 (5 bases each). Per germline, CDR1 SGHVS and CDR2 FQNEAQ. This CDR3 has 14 amino acids. Trimming shortened V by 4 bases and J by 4 bases, and 13 bases separated the two germline ends. This chain's CDR3 is CASSSHTGLETQYF. DNA for the CDR3: TGTGCCAGCAGCTCGCACACGGGGCTAGAGACCCAGTACTTC.

The chain has TRBV6-1 and TRBJ2-7; 7 bases align to TRBD1. CDR1 MNHNS and CDR2 SASEGT come from the germline V gene. Trimming at V came to 6 bases and at J to 3 bases, leaving 5 bases not matched to a gene. This CDR3 contains 13 residues. The CDR3 here is CASSLTGNYEQYF. CDR3 nucleotide sequence: TGTGCCAGCAGCCTGACAGGGAACTACGAGCAGTACTTC.

The chain carries TRBV28 and TRBJ2-5; TRBD2 matches at 14 bases. V was pared by 5 bases and J by 0 bases, with 5 bases of the junction left unmatched. There are 17 residues in the CDR3. Germline loops: CDR1 MDHEN, CDR2 SYDVKM. Here the CDR3 reads CASSPRTSGGYQETQYF. CDR3 coding DNA: TGTGCCAGCAGTCCGCGGACTAGCGGGGGGTACCAAGAGACCCAGTACTTC.

As DNA, the CDR3 is TGTGCCAGCAGCTTAGACGGACAGGGGAACGAGCAGTACTTC. This sequence encodes CASSLDGQGNEQYF. This sequence joins TRBV11-1 and TRBJ2-7; 9 bases line up with TRBD1. Germline CDR1 is SGHAT and CDR2 is FQDESV (reference sequence). The CDR3 covers 14 residues. Unmatched junction bases numbered 3, after V lost 1 base and J lost 5 bases.